The 19 T cell receptor beta chains reported below all come from one sample, sequenced in a study of beta chain features in type 1 diabetes. Of the isolated RNA, all was reverse transcribed, and so the sequenced material was expressed TCRB transcripts. Profiled with immunoSEQ multiplex PCR; TCRdb holds only in-frame clones, not every one. The data show under 250,000 clones, roughly an eighth seen once. Sequencing was done on a sample of naive CD4+ T cells from blood. The receptors were sampled from a woman aged 40 to 50 in good health.

In this sample, this clone turned up a few times. The V and J genes are TRBV9 and TRBJ2-7; possibly TRBD2 for D (5 bases). Per the germline V gene, CDR1 is SGDLS and CDR2 is YYNGEE. The length of the CDR3 is 15 residues. The V gene lost 5 bases and the J gene lost 0 bases, with 15 bases spanning the gap. The CDR3 region has the DNA TGTGCCAGCAGTGCGGAGGCGGGCTACTCCTACGAGCAGTACTTC. Translation: CASSAEAGYSYEQYF.

This rearrangement joins TRBV5-1 to TRBJ2-7, with 9 bases that match TRBD1. The CDR3 extends over 14 amino acids. Looked up from germline, CDR1 is SGHRS and CDR2 is YFSETQ. J lost 4 bases, V lost 4 bases, and 6 bases had no gene match. CDR3 amino acids: CASSKDRGGYEQYF. The CDR3 DNA reads as TGCGCCAGCAGCAAAGACAGGGGGGGATACGAGCAGTACTTC.

There are a few counts of this clone. The chain combines TRBV6-1 with TRBJ2-5; D not resolved. V was clipped by 8 bases and J by 2 bases, with 9 bases between them. CDR3 length: 12 residues. The germline CDR1 and CDR2 sequences are MNHNS and SASEGT. CDR3 loop: CASSGWQETQYF. DNA for the CDR3: TGTGCCAGCTCGGGTTGGCAAGAGACCCAGTACTTC.

The CDR3 nucleotides are TGTGCCAGCAGCCGGGGACAGGGACAAGAGACCCAGTACTTC. Translated, it gives CASSRGQGQETQYF. The rearrangement uses TRBV7-9 and TRBJ2-5; 9 nucleotides align to TRBD1. This CDR3 has 14 residues. Unmatched junction bases numbered 3, after V lost 5 bases and J lost 2 bases. Looked up from germline, CDR1 is SEHNR and CDR2 is FQNEAQ (reference sequence).

The chain links TRBV21-1 to TRBJ2-7; the table assigns TRBD2, which was not confirmed against the DNA. TRBV21-1 is given as a pseudogene. The CDR3 sequence is 14 residues long. CDR3 protein: CASSKYGSSYEQYF. The CDR3 DNA is TGTGCCAGCAGCAAATATGGGAGCTCCTACGAGCAGTACTTC.

The chain combines TRBV18 with TRBJ2-7; TRBD1 is a possible D gene (5 bases). Trimming stripped 4 bases from V and 6 bases from J, with 7 bases between. Germline CDR1 and CDR2: KGHSH and LQKENI. CDR3 size: 11 residues. CDR3 bases: TGTGCCAGCTCACAAGGGGCCGAGCAGTACTTC. Protein product: CASSQGAEQYF.

This clone turned up a few times. The chain is built from TRBV7-2 and TRBJ1-6, with 7 bases matching TRBD1. Trimming took 5 bases from V and 14 from J; bases not matched to a gene: 18. CDR1 is SGHTA and CDR2 is FQGNSA in the germline V gene. The CDR3 is 16 residues long. CDR3 coding DNA: TGTGCCAGCAGCCGGACAGGTTTTCAGGGAGTGGCGACCCTCCACTTT. It is translated as CASSRTGFQGVATLHF. Looking up the rest from reference TRBV7-2 and TRBJ1-6 gives the full variable domain: GAGVSQSPSNKVTEKGKDVELRCDPISGHTALYWYRQSLGQGLEFLIYFQGNSAPDKSGLPSDRFSAERTGGSVSTLTIQRTQQEDSAVYLCASSRTGFQGVATLHFGNGTRLTVT.

This clone has only a few counts. The CDR3 sequence is CAGASGGQETQYF. The CDR3 DNA follows: TGTGCCGGGGCTAGCGGGGGTCAAGAGACCCAGTACTTC. The chain links TRBV7-2 to TRBJ2-5, with 10 bases aligning to TRBD2. In germline, CDR1 is SGHTA, CDR2 FQGNSA. The CDR3 spans 13 residues. With V trimmed by 11 bases and J by 2 bases, 5 bases remained unmatched.

The gene calls are TRBV5-1 and TRBJ1-4, with D unclear. The CDR3 loop spans 15 amino acids. Looked up from germline, CDR1 is SGHRS and CDR2 is YFSETQ. Trimming cost V 0 bases and J 8 bases, with 14 bases left between them. DNA of the CDR3: TGCGCCAGCAGCTTGGTTAGCGCAGGCGGCGAAAAACTGTTTTTT. It codes for CASSLVSAGGEKLFF. The full variable domain, rest sourced from reference TRBV5-1 and TRBJ1-4, is KAGVTQTPRYLIKTRGQQVTLSCSPISGHRSVSWYQQTPGQGLQFLFEYFSETQRNKGNFPGRFSGRQFSNSRSEMNVSTLELGDSALYLCASSLVSAGGEKLFFGSGTQLSVL.

V and J are TRBV7-9 and TRBJ2-5; D is perhaps TRBD1 (6 bases). The CDR3 sequence is 13 residues long. V shed 2 bases and J shed 6 bases, with 10 bases lying between them. CDR1 is SEHNR, CDR2 FQNEAQ, per germline (reference sequence). The CDR3 sequence is CASSLNREQTQYF. CDR3 nucleotides: TGTGCCAGCAGCTTAAACAGGGAACAGACCCAGTACTTC.

The rearrangement links TRBV19 to TRBJ2-3; maybe TRBD2 (6 bases). Germline V gene sequence: CDR1 LNHDA, CDR2 SQIVND (reference sequence). Trimming pared 2 bases from V and 4 bases from J, leaving 13 bases between. The CDR3 length is 15 residues. The CDR3 nucleotides read TGTGCCAGTAGTATACCGGGACGGGGGTCAGATACGCAGTATTTT. The encoded protein is CASSIPGRGSDTQYF.

The gene calls are TRBV28 and TRBJ2-7; D is possibly TRBD2 (7 bases). The CDR3 covers 13 residues. The V end lost 6 bases, the J end lost 1 base, and 10 bases lay between the germline ends. CDR1 MDHEN and CDR2 SYDVKM come from the germline V gene. CDR3 in DNA: TGTGCCAGCAGCGGGGGGCGGTCCTACGAGCAGTACTTC. Its protein product is CASSGGRSYEQYF. Looking up the rest from reference TRBV28 and TRBJ2-7 gives the full variable domain: DVKVTQSSRYLVKRTGEKVFLECVQDMDHENMFWYRQDPGLGLRLIYFSYDVKMKEKGDIPEGYSVSREKKERFSLILESASTNQTSMYLCASSGGRSYEQYFGPGTRLTVT.

This clone was picked up a small number of times. The genes are TRBV5-1 and TRBJ2-3; TRBD2 matches 10 bases. The V segment lost 6 bases and the J segment 1 base; nucleotides outside the gene matches: 17. CDR1 SGHRS and CDR2 YFSETQ come from the germline V gene. CDR3 size: 19 residues. The CDR3 sequence: CASNIGFASGGSGTDTQYF. The CDR3 DNA reads TGCGCCAGCAACATCGGATTCGCTAGCGGGGGCTCTGGCACAGATACGCAGTATTTT.

This clone has ten or more counts. V usage is TRBV28 and J usage is TRBJ2-7; 10 nucleotides match TRBD2. The CDR3 length is 15 residues. Germline V lookup: CDR1 MDHEN, CDR2 SYDVKM. V lost 6 bases, J lost 2 bases, and 7 bases stayed unmatched. As DNA, the CDR3 is TGTGCCAGCAGCACAGCTAGCGGGGGACCCTACGAGCAGTACTTC. It translates to CASSTASGGPYEQYF.

The chain has TRBV5-1 and TRBJ2-2; 8 bases match TRBD1. The junction had 4 bases not matched to a gene; V was cut back by 2 bases and J by 4 bases. CDR1 is SGHRS and CDR2 is YFSETQ in the germline V gene. The CDR3 covers 15 residues. In nucleotides, the CDR3 is TGCGCCAGCAGCTTCCAGGACAGGGCCACCGGGGAGCTGTTTTTT. It encodes CASSFQDRATGELFF.

V gene TRBV7-2 combines with J gene TRBJ1-6; D possibly corresponds to TRBD1 (6 bases). V lost 4 bases and J lost 7, with 14 bases in between. The CDR3 is made up of 15 amino acids. The germline gives CDR1 SGHTA, CDR2 FQGNSA. The CDR3 coding sequence is TGTGCCAGCAGCTCAACAGGGCCCGGGAATTCACCCCTCCACTTT. Protein sequence: CASSSTGPGNSPLHF. The entire variable domain, with the rest obtained from reference TRBV7-2 and TRBJ1-6, is as follows: GAGVSQSPSNKVTEKGKDVELRCDPISGHTALYWYRQSLGQGLEFLIYFQGNSAPDKSGLPSDRFSAERTGGSVSTLTIQRTQQEDSAVYLCASSSTGPGNSPLHFGNGTRLTVT.

The rearrangement uses TRBV7-9 and TRBJ1-1; D gene ambiguous. Trimming removed 2 bases at V and 3 bases at J, with 10 bases between. Germline assignment: CDR1 SEHNR and CDR2 FQNEAQ (reference sequence). The CDR3 covers 14 residues. This CDR3 reads CASSLISSDTEAFF. The CDR3 nucleotides read TGTGCCAGCAGCTTAATATCGTCTGACACTGAAGCTTTCTTT.

The rearrangement uses TRBV5-1 and TRBJ2-3, with 15 bases identical to TRBD2. With 4 bases clipped from V and 5 bases from J, the junction kept 2 bases outside the gene matches. CDR1 is SGHRS, CDR2 YFSETQ, per germline. The CDR3 runs 15 residues. In DNA, the CDR3 is TGCGCCAGCAGCGCGGGACTAGCGGGGGGAGATACGCAGTATTTT. Translation: CASSAGLAGGDTQYF.

This clone showed up just a few times. V and J are TRBV5-4 and TRBJ2-5; TRBD1 matches at 12 bases. Gene TRBJ2-7 matches the end of the DNA better, so the J call may be wrong. Germline loops: CDR1 SGHNT, CDR2 YYREEE (reference sequence). The CDR3 has 15 amino acids. The CDR3 nucleotides are TGTGCCAGCAGCCCTCGGGACAGGGGGCTCTACGAGCAGTACTTC. This translates into CASSPRDRGLYEQYF.